This TCR beta chain was captured in a study of blood T cells in healthy people across ages. The second PCR ran roughly 6 to 11 cycles with a sample-barcoded 5' primer and J-beta primers. TCRdb reprocessed the 5' RACE reads via MiXCR and lists one record per CDR3 protein. The sample contains 1,500,000 or so distinct CDR3 sequences, approximately 59% of which appear only once. Germline V CDR1 and CDR2: MNHEY, SVGEGT. This CDR3 contains 13 residues. Trimming at V came to 6 bases and at J to 11 bases, leaving 12 bases not matched to a gene. Source material: blood. The origin of this receptor is a man between 18 and 29 years old in good health. The chain uses TRBV6-2 or TRBV6-3 and TRBJ2-5, with 7 bases lining up with TRBD2. For the CDR3, the DNA is TGTGCCAGCAGAAGATCCGGGACTAAGGAGCAGTACTTC. It yields the protein CASRRSGTKEQYF.